This passage covers 5 T cell receptor beta chains from one sample sequenced in a study of blood T cells in healthy people across ages (dated by TCRdb to between 2014 and 2016). Library construction relied on 5' RACE. Sequencer: Illumina HiSeq 2500. A second about 7 to 11 cycle PCR used a sample-barcoded 5' primer and a J-beta primer mix. The raw public reads went through TCRdb reprocessing: fastp at Q25, MiXCR clone calling, in-frame beta chains kept. Under each unique CDR3 protein, matching rows form one entry showing the most common genes and DNA. This sample comprises roughly 930,000 distinct CDR3 sequences, around 48% of them detected only once. Around an eighth of the sample is in the top ten clones. Sequenced input: blood. The receptors stem from a man aged 25-45 years in good health.

The chain has TRBV4-2 and TRBJ2-3; D gene unclear. The CDR3 is made up of 14 amino acids. Trimming shortened V by 0 bases and J by 4 bases, and 8 bases separated the two germline ends. CDR1 LGHNA and CDR2 YNFKEQ come from the germline V gene. Written as DNA, the CDR3 is TGTGCCAGCAGCCAAGATAACCCCCCAGATACGCAGTATTTT. Translation gives CASSQDNPPDTQYF.

V usage is TRBV18 and J usage is TRBJ2-7; D not resolved. The V gene's germline CDR1 is KGHSH and CDR2 LQKENI. The CDR3 runs to 14 residues. Trimming removed 3 bases from V and 2 bases from J, with 11 bases in between. CDR3 region: CASSPGRMPYEQYF. CDR3 nucleotides: TGTGCCAGCTCACCCGGACGGATGCCCTACGAGCAGTACTTC.

CDR3 sequence (DNA): TGCAGCGTTGTCTCCTACACAGATACGCAGTATTTT. Encoded protein: CSVVSYTDTQYF. J is TRBJ2-3 and V is TRBV29-1; no clear D gene. The CDR3 consists of 12 residues. CDR1 and CDR2 (germline): SQVTM, ANQGSEA. V shed 4 bases and J shed 2 bases, with 7 bases lying between them.

This clonotype showed up just a few times. The J gene is TRBJ2-1, the V gene TRBV7-6; the match to TRBD2 covers 7 bases. Per germline, CDR1 SGHVS and CDR2 FNYEAQ. The CDR3 has 13 residues. With V trimmed by 1 base and J by 13 bases, 7 bases remained unmatched. CDR3 sequence: CASSLESRGVQFF. The CDR3 nucleotides are TGTGCCAGCAGCTTAGAGTCCCGGGGGGTACAGTTCTTC.

The CDR3 region is CSVGTGGSDTQYF. CDR3 sequence (DNA): TGCAGCGTCGGGACAGGGGGATCGGATACGCAGTATTTT. V and J are TRBV29-1 and TRBJ2-3; 11 bases are shared with TRBD1. Germline V CDR1 and CDR2: SQVTM, ANQGSEA. There are 13 residues in the CDR3. V shed 6 bases and J 6 bases; nucleotides not matched to a gene: 5.